The 11 T cell receptor beta chains below were found in one sample sequenced in a study of blood T cells in healthy people across ages. Primers used in a second PCR of about 7 to 12 cycles were a sample-barcoded 5' primer and a J-beta primer mix. Using its own MiXCR run on the 5' RACE reads, TCRdb lists one record per CDR3 protein. The table records 650,000 to 1,000,000 distinct CDR3 sequences, about 34% of them present only once. Sequenced input: blood. These receptors came from a young man in good health.

This clonotype was observed a handful of times. The chain couples TRBV7-9 to TRBJ1-2; 7 positions agree with TRBD1. V dropped 4 bases and J dropped 4; count of bases not matched to a gene: 9. The CDR3 sequence is 15 residues long. Germline V lookup: CDR1 SEHNR, CDR2 FQNEAQ (reference sequence). CDR3 amino acids: CASSSPEGGTYGYTF. As DNA, the CDR3 is TGTGCCAGCAGCTCCCCAGAAGGGGGCACCTATGGCTACACCTTC.

This clonotype was seen at least ten times. The rearrangement joins TRBV12-3 or TRBV12-4 to TRBJ2-7; TRBD2 agrees at 7 bases. V dropped 8 bases and J dropped 6; count of bases not matched to a gene: 13. The CDR3 covers 14 residues. CDR3 nucleotide sequence: TGTGCCAGCTCACTCACGGGGGGTTCTAGCGAGCAGTACTTC. It codes for CASSLTGGSSEQYF.

The chain has TRBV2 and TRBJ1-5, with 7 bases identical to TRBD1. Unmatched junction bases numbered 15, after V lost 6 bases and J lost 10 bases. Germline CDR1 SNHLY, CDR2 FYNNEI. This CDR3 is built from 15 residues. The CDR3: CASSPGQQRMSPQHF. The CDR3 nucleotides read TGTGCCAGCAGCCCGGGACAGCAGAGGATGAGTCCCCAGCATTTT. The variable domain in full, completed from reference TRBV2 and TRBJ1-5, reads EPEVTQTPSHQVTQMGQEVILRCVPISNHLYFYWYRQILGQKVEFLVSFYNNEISEKSEIFDDQFSVERPDGSNFTLKIRSTKLEDSAMYFCASSPGQQRMSPQHFGDGTRLSIL.

This clonotype was picked up a small number of times. The V call is TRBV15, the J call TRBJ2-1; possibly TRBD2 for D (7 bases). Looked up from germline, CDR1 is LNHNV and CDR2 is YYDKDF (reference sequence). The V and J ends lost 2 bases and 8 bases respectively, with 28 bases between them. The CDR3 has 19 residues. The CDR3 DNA is TGTGCCACCAGCAGATCCCGGGACGGGGGGCTGCTAAAAGAACATGAGCAGTTCTTC. Translating gives CATSRSRDGGLLKEHEQFF.

A word on this clonotype: Its ends do not fully match the called genes, so a read error is possible. This CDR3 reads CASSHSTSGGSNEQFF. CDR3 in DNA: TGTGCCAGCAGTCACTCGACTAGCGGGGGGTCCAATGAGCAGTTCTTC. V usage is TRBV6-5 and J usage is TRBJ2-1, with 13 nucleotides matching TRBD2. The CDR3 extends over 16 amino acids. Germline CDR1 and CDR2: MNHEY and SVGAGI.

The chain recombines TRBV29-1 with TRBJ1-1, with D possibly being TRBD1 (6 bases). This CDR3 region has 15 residues. Germline CDR1 is SQVTM and CDR2 is ANQGSEA. Trimming shortened V by 1 base and J by 0 bases, and 12 bases separated the two germline ends. The CDR3 reads CSVEVTGTLNTEAFF. CDR3 DNA sequence: TGCAGCGTTGAAGTAACAGGGACATTGAACACTGAAGCTTTCTTT.

As concerns this clonotype: Mismatch with germline at one junction end may stem from a read error. V is TRBV7-9 and J is TRBJ2-5, with 8 bases aligning to TRBD1. Germline V CDR1 and CDR2: SEHNR, FQNEAQ (reference sequence). There are 17 residues in the CDR3. The CDR3 DNA sequence: TGTGCCAGCAGCCTAGCGAGGCAGGGGGCCGCTCAAGAGACCCAGTACTTC. Its translation is CASSLARQGAAQETQYF. Complete variable domain (other parts from reference TRBV7-9 and TRBJ2-5): DTGVSQNPRHKITKRGQNVTFRCDPISEHNRLYWYRQTLGQGPEFLTYFQNEAQLEKSRLLSDRFSAERPKGSFSTLEIQRTEQGDSAMYLCASSLARQGAAQETQYFGPGTRLLVL.

Of note for this clonotype: A much more abundant neighbour one base away suggests this may be a read error. This CDR3 is CASGHRNYEQYF. The CDR3 DNA follows: TGTGCCAGCGGTCACCGAAACTACGAGCAGTACTTC. The rearrangement joins TRBV6-5 to TRBJ2-4; no reliable D call. The closer fit of TRBJ2-7 to the DNA end suggests the J call may be wrong. CDR1 is MNHEY, CDR2 SVGAGI, per germline. The CDR3 extends over 12 amino acids.

The chain couples TRBV2 to TRBJ2-5; 10 bases line up with TRBD1. Germline lookup yields CDR1 SNHLY and CDR2 FYNNEI. CDR3 length: 14 amino acids. J was trimmed by 11 bases and V by 8 bases; bases with no gene match: 14. CDR3 sequence reads: CASLRDRGYNEQYF. The CDR3 DNA is TGTGCCAGCCTACGGGACAGGGGCTACAATGAGCAGTACTTC.

The genes are TRBV12-3 or TRBV12-4 and TRBJ2-3; a weak D match, TRBD1 (6 bases). The V end was cut by 3 bases, the J end by 14 bases, with 12 bases between. The CDR3 runs to 11 residues. The CDR3 region has the DNA TGTGCCAGCAGTTTCAGGGGATACACGTATTTT. It translates to CASSFRGYTYF.

A few counts support this clonotype. The V gene is TRBV29-1, the J gene TRBJ2-1; D is uncertain. Trimming removed 6 bases at V and 7 bases at J, with 10 bases between. Germline assignment: CDR1 SQVTM and CDR2 ANQGSEA. This CDR3 contains 11 residues. CDR3 loop: CSVLGSNEQFF. The CDR3 nucleotides read TGCAGCGTCTTAGGTTCTAATGAGCAGTTCTTC.